The 16 T cell receptor beta chains below all came from one sample that was sequenced in a study of T cells in localized non-small cell lung cancer. Clones were sequenced by immunoSEQ multiplex PCR, and TCRdb holds only the in-frame ones, with some missing. The sample comprises tens of thousands of clones, about nine tenths of which are singletons, and around a sixth rests with the top ten. Sequences were derived from peripheral blood mononuclear cells, sampled before any cancer treatment. The receptors here all came from a man between 40 and 70 years old with stage III lung adenocarcinoma.

This sequence joins TRBV6-1 and TRBJ1-1; the D is unclear. The CDR3 loop spans 13 amino acids. V was cut by 7 bases and J by 1 base, with 10 bases left in between. CDR1 MNHNS and CDR2 SASEGT come from the germline V gene. The CDR3 protein is CASILTRNTEAFF. Written as DNA, the CDR3 is TGTGCCAGCATTTTGACAAGGAACACTGAAGCTTTCTTT.

The chain has TRBV2 and TRBJ2-7; 8 positions match TRBD2. The length of the CDR3 is 15 residues. Losses at the gene ends were 3 bases for V and 3 bases for J; bases not matched to a gene: 7. The germline V gene encodes CDR1 SNHLY and CDR2 FYNNEI. The DNA for the CDR3 is TGTGCCAGCAGTGACCGAGCGGGGGCCCTCTACGAGCAGTACTTC. It codes for CASSDRAGALYEQYF.

The rearrangement uses TRBV14 and TRBJ2-5; the D gene is possibly TRBD1 (5 bases). The V end was cut by 2 bases, the J end by 8 bases, with 6 bases between. CDR1 is SGHDN and CDR2 is FVKESK in the germline V gene. The CDR3 is 11 amino acids. The CDR3 DNA is TGTGCCAGCAGCCAACAGGGTACCCAGTACTTC. Its translation: CASSQQGTQYF.

The gene calls are TRBV25-1 and TRBJ2-7, with 8 bases aligning to TRBD2. CDR1 is MGHDK, CDR2 SYGVNS, per germline. Losses at the gene ends were 1 base for V and 0 bases for J; bases not matched to a gene: 5. This CDR3 has 16 residues. The CDR3 bases are TGTGCCAGCAGTGAATGGGGAAGCGGGGGCTCCTACGAGCAGTACTTC. This translates into CASSEWGSGGSYEQYF.

This chain links TRBV30 with TRBJ1-3; a weak D match, TRBD1 (6 bases). CDR1 is GTSNPN, CDR2 SVGIG, per germline (reference sequence). Trimming removed 2 bases from V and 3 bases from J, with 8 bases in between. The length of the CDR3 is 13 residues. CDR3 nucleotides: TGTGCCTGGAGTCCAGGGGTTGGAAACACCATATATTTT. Protein sequence: CAWSPGVGNTIYF.

The chain's CDR3 is CASLRTGDHEQYF. The CDR3 DNA follows: TGTGCCAGCTTGAGAACAGGGGACCACGAGCAGTACTTC. This chain connects TRBV7-2 to TRBJ2-7, with 7 bases fitting TRBD1. Trimming at V came to 8 bases and at J to 5 bases, leaving 9 bases not matched to a gene. The CDR3 runs 13 residues. Germline V gene data show CDR1 as SGHTA and CDR2 as FQGNSA.

The J gene is TRBJ1-6, the V gene TRBV7-2; no clear D. Germline V lookup: CDR1 SGHTA, CDR2 FQGNSA. With 3 bases removed from V and 12 bases from J, the gap between germline ends came to 12 bases. The length of the CDR3 is 13 residues. The CDR3 nucleotides read TGTGCCAGCAGCTTTGGGATTGGGGTACCCCTCCACTTT. Translating it yields CASSFGIGVPLHF.

The chain recombines TRBV7-3 with TRBJ1-1, with 7 positions matching TRBD1. V shed 5 bases, J shed 0 bases, and the junction held 6 bases outside the gene matches. The germline CDR1 and CDR2 sequences are SGHTA and FQGTGA. The CDR3 runs to 15 residues. The CDR3 DNA reads as TGTGCCAGCAGCGGATTAGACAGGGTGAACACTGAAGCTTTCTTT. Its protein is CASSGLDRVNTEAFF.

This chain links TRBV19 with TRBJ1-6; D is undetermined. The V and J ends lost 3 bases and 0 bases respectively, with 12 bases between them. The length of the CDR3 is 17 residues. Germline-derived CDR1 and CDR2 are LNHDA and SQIVND (reference sequence). CDR3 coding DNA: TGTGCCAGTAGTATGAAAGGAGGGAGCTCCTATAATTCACCCCTCCACTTT. Its translation is CASSMKGGSSYNSPLHF.

The chain's CDR3 is CASGLGGTMRETQYF. Here the CDR3 DNA reads TGCGCCAGCGGGTTAGGGGGGACGATGCGAGAGACCCAGTACTTC. The rearrangement joins TRBV5-1 to TRBJ2-5, with D perhaps given as TRBD1 or TRBD2 (6 bases each). V lost 7 bases and J 4 bases, leaving 20 bases between the germline ends. The germline gives CDR1 SGHRS, CDR2 YFSETQ. This CDR3 is built from 15 residues.

The CDR3 region is CASSLGYVNTGELFF. The DNA of the CDR3 is TGTGCCAGCAGCTTAGGATATGTGAACACCGGGGAGCTGTTTTTT. The rearrangement links TRBV11-2 to TRBJ2-2; D remains ambiguous. With 1 base removed from V and 1 base from J, the gap between germline ends came to 7 bases. Germline V CDR1 and CDR2: SGHAT, FQNNGV. The CDR3 contains 15 residues.

The V call is TRBV11-2, the J call TRBJ1-2; tentative D call: TRBD1 (5 bases). The CDR3 length is 18 residues. Germline assignment: CDR1 SGHAT and CDR2 FQNNGV. The V end lost 0 bases, the J end lost 0 bases, and 17 bases lay between the germline ends. The CDR3 protein is CASSLEPPGGAPNYGYTF. The CDR3 coding sequence is TGTGCCAGCAGCTTAGAACCCCCGGGGGGAGCACCTAACTATGGCTACACCTTC. Using reference TRBV11-2 and TRBJ1-2 for the parts outside the CDR3, the full variable domain is EAGVAQSPRYKIIEKRQSVAFWCNPISGHATLYWYQQILGQGPKLLIQFQNNGVVDDSQLPKDRFSAERLKGVDSTLKIQPAKLEDSAVYLCASSLEPPGGAPNYGYTFGSGTRLTVV.

The chain links TRBV6-5 to TRBJ1-1, with D maybe TRBD1 (6 bases). Trimming shortened V by 5 bases and J by 1 base, and 11 bases separated the two germline ends. The germline gives CDR1 MNHEY, CDR2 SVGAGI. The CDR3 is 14 amino acids. The CDR3 DNA reads TGTGCCAGCAGTCCCAGGACAGCGAACACTGAAGCTTTCTTT. Translation gives CASSPRTANTEAFF.

The rearrangement joins TRBV11-2 to TRBJ2-2; TRBD1 agrees at 9 bases. The junction had 2 bases not matched to a gene; V was cut back by 3 bases and J by 3 bases. This CDR3 comprises 15 residues. From germline, CDR1 is SGHAT and CDR2 FQNNGV. CDR3 loop: CASSFGTGHTGELFF. CDR3 DNA: TGTGCCAGCAGCTTCGGGACAGGGCACACCGGGGAGCTGTTTTTT.

CDR3 amino acids: CASSSAGYSGYTF. As DNA, the CDR3 is TGTGCCAGCAGCTCCGCAGGGTACAGCGGCTACACCTTC. The gene calls are TRBV5-4 and TRBJ1-2, with D perhaps TRBD1 (5 bases). This CDR3 spans 13 amino acids. V lost 3 bases and J lost 8, with 14 bases in between. Germline V lookup: CDR1 SGHNT, CDR2 YYREEE (reference sequence).

This chain links TRBV19 with TRBJ2-3, with D tentatively TRBD2 (7 bases). V dropped 5 bases and J dropped 5 bases, with 20 bases sitting between them. Per germline, CDR1 LNHDA and CDR2 SQIVND (reference sequence). This CDR3 has 16 amino acids. CDR3: CASSPFRGGGGDTQYF. The CDR3 DNA reads TGTGCCAGTAGTCCGTTTCGCGGGGGAGGGGGAGATACGCAGTATTTT.